These 13 T cell receptor beta chains share one sample of origin, sequenced in a study of T-cell memory formation after mild COVID-19. One entry per CDR3 protein, called by TCRdb with MiXCR from the 5' RACE reads. The table lists about 130,000 distinct CDR3 sequences, approximately 5.9% of them singletons. Specimen: PBMCs or a T cell subset sorted from them (not recorded which). The origin of the receptors is an adult woman who had mild COVID-19 (a few samples of this study predate the infection). Cell type and time point are not known.

There are many counts of this clonotype. The CDR3, as DNA: TGCGCCAGCAGCCAAGAGCGACAAGAGACCCAGTACTTC. The encoded protein is CASSQERQETQYF. V and J are TRBV4-1 and TRBJ2-5; D unresolved. Trimming took 0 bases from V and 2 from J, leaving 4 bases between them. This CDR3 comprises 13 residues. CDR1 is MGHRA and CDR2 is YSYEKL in the germline V gene.

This chain links TRBV5-1 with TRBJ1-4; D remains unclear. In germline, CDR1 is SGHRS, CDR2 YFSETQ. This CDR3 comprises 16 residues. V gave up 1 base and J gave up 3 bases, with 13 bases separating them. The CDR3 sequence: CASSLFPRTANEKLFF. CDR3 DNA sequence: TGCGCCAGCAGCTTGTTCCCCCGGACGGCTAATGAAAAACTGTTTTTT.

In this sample, this clonotype turned up many times. J is TRBJ1-6 and V is TRBV6-5; 8 bases are shared with TRBD1. CDR3 length: 15 residues. Germline V gene data show CDR1 as MNHEY and CDR2 as SVGAGI. V lost 7 bases, J lost 6 bases, and 8 bases stayed unmatched. The CDR3 DNA reads TGTGCCAGCACTAGGGGAGACAGGGGTAATTCACCCCTCCACTTT. Protein product: CASTRGDRGNSPLHF.

In this sample, this clonotype turned up a few times. The gene calls are TRBV5-1 and TRBJ1-2; D remains ambiguous. The CDR3 totals 14 residues. V shed 2 bases and J shed 5 bases, with 13 bases lying between them. In germline, CDR1 is SGHRS, CDR2 YFSETQ. The CDR3 loop is CASSFHDGTYGYTF. CDR3 DNA: TGCGCCAGCAGCTTCCACGATGGCACATATGGCTACACCTTC.

The rearrangement uses TRBV12-3 or TRBV12-4 and TRBJ2-3, with 7 bases that match TRBD1. The CDR3 is 15 residues long. The J segment lost 1 base and the V segment lost 2 bases, leaving 3 bases of the junction unmatched. The CDR3 DNA follows: TGTGCCAGCAGTTTACGACAGGGACGCACAGATACGCAGTATTTT. Encoded protein: CASSLRQGRTDTQYF.

This chain uses TRBV5-5 with TRBJ2-1; possible D gene TRBD2, 5 bases. Germline V gene sequence: CDR1 SGHKS, CDR2 YYEKEE (reference sequence). With 4 bases removed from V and 5 bases from J, the gap between germline ends came to 16 bases. This CDR3 contains 15 residues. CDR3 sequence: CASSRIKWGDNEQFF. DNA of the CDR3: TGTGCCAGCAGCCGTATCAAGTGGGGAGACAATGAGCAGTTCTTC.

This clonotype was detected only a few times. The chain carries TRBV4-2 and TRBJ2-3; 14 positions match TRBD2. Germline V lookup: CDR1 LGHNA, CDR2 YNFKEQ. The CDR3 runs 17 residues. V trimming: 3 bases; J trimming: 3 bases; junction bases outside the gene matches: 5. CDR3 in DNA: TGTGCCAGCAGCCATGGGACTAGCGGGGGCTTAACAGATACGCAGTATTTT. This encodes CASSHGTSGGLTDTQYF.

V gene TRBV3-1 combines with J gene TRBJ2-5; possible D gene TRBD1, 5 bases. CDR1 and CDR2 (germline): LGHDT, YNNKEL (reference sequence). V was clipped by 3 bases and J by 5 bases, with 16 bases between them. The CDR3 length is 15 residues. The chain's CDR3 is CASSQPTALGETQYF. CDR3 bases: TGTGCCAGCAGCCAGCCGACAGCGCTCGGGGAGACCCAGTACTTC.

This clonotype turned up a few times. The rearrangement links TRBV5-1 to TRBJ1-2; a possible D gene is TRBD1 (5 bases). Germline values: CDR1 SGHRS, CDR2 YFSETQ. The V end was cut by 4 bases, the J end by 0 bases, with 13 bases between. CDR3 size: 15 residues. CDR3 nucleotides: TGCGCCAGCAGCACGGGGACCAAAACTAACTATGGCTACACCTTC. The encoded protein is CASSTGTKTNYGYTF.

This clonotype was seen only a few times. The genes are TRBV9 and TRBJ2-1, with D hard to call. Trimming shortened V by 0 bases and J by 7 bases, and 11 bases separated the two germline ends. CDR1 is SGDLS, CDR2 YYNGEE, per germline. This CDR3 contains 14 residues. The CDR3 is CASSVAVGRNEQFF. The CDR3 DNA follows: TGTGCCAGCAGCGTAGCCGTAGGCCGGAATGAGCAGTTCTTC.

This clonotype was seen ten or more times. The rearrangement joins TRBV24-1 to TRBJ2-1; 16 bases map to TRBD2. Germline V gene lookup returns CDR1 KGHDR and CDR2 SFDVKD. The CDR3 runs to 16 residues. V lost 4 bases and J lost 8; bases outside the gene matches: 4. As DNA, the CDR3 is TGTGCCACCAGTGACCCGGGACTAGCGGGAGGGTATGAGCAGTTCTTC. Protein sequence: CATSDPGLAGGYEQFF.

This CDR3 reads CASSPVTDTNYGYTF. DNA for the CDR3: TGTGCCAGCTCACCTGTTACCGACACCAACTATGGCTACACCTTC. J is TRBJ1-2 and V is TRBV18; D uncertain. There are 15 residues in the CDR3. Germline lookup yields CDR1 KGHSH and CDR2 LQKENI. Trimming left V 3 bases short and J 2 bases short, with 13 bases between.

This clonotype was seen a handful of times. The chain combines TRBV13 with TRBJ1-6; D is unresolved. The CDR3 is 13 amino acids. V shed 2 bases and J shed 7 bases, with 6 bases lying between them. CDR1 and CDR2 from the germline V gene are PRHDT and FYEKMQ (reference sequence). CDR3 residues: CASSLTTNSPLHF. Written as DNA, the CDR3 is TGTGCCAGCAGCTTAACAACAAATTCACCCCTCCACTTT.